The TCR beta chain described here comes from a study of PD-1 blockade in classical Hodgkin lymphoma. Study results and limitations: Complete responders' diversity at baseline resembled that of newly diagnosed patients. Reports indicated that newly diagnosed patients had lower baseline TCR diversity than healthy donors did.

Measured with immunoSEQ multiplex PCR; TCRdb has only the in-frame clones, and not every one. The sample lists about 21,000 clones, around 84% occurring once. As for time point: cycle 4 day 1 (C4D1), after less than 7 weeks of nivolumab. Every patient had relapsed following autologous stem cell transplantation, and cohorts differed in brentuximab vedotin exposure. The V gene lost 0 bases and the J gene lost 5 bases, with 16 bases spanning the gap. CDR1 and CDR2 from the germline V gene are LGHNA and YSLEER. The CDR3 runs to 16 residues. A word on this clone: No antigen is known for it.

V usage is TRBV4-3 and J usage is TRBJ1-1; perhaps TRBD1 as D (6 bases). Here the sequenced sample was peripheral blood mononuclear cells (PBMCs), taken before the fourth cycle of nivolumab. This receptor was obtained from a human donor with classical Hodgkin lymphoma. The CDR3 coding sequence is TGCGCCAGCAGCCAAGATTCGGCCAGGGGAGCGACTGAAGCTTTCTTT. Translation gives CASSQDSARGATEAFF.